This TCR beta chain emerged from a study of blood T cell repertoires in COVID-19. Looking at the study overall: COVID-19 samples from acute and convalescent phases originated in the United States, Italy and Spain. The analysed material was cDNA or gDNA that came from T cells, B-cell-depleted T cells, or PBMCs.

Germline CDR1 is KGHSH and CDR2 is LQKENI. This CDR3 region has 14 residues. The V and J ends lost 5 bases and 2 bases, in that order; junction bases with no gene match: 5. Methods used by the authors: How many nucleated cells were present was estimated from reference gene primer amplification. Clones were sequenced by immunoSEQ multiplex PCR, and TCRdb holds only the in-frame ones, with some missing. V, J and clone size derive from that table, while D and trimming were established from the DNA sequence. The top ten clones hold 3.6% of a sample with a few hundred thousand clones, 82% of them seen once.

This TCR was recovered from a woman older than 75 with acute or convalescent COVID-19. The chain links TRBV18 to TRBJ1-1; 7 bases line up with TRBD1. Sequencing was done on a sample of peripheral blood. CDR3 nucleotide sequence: TGTGCCAGCTCAAGGGACAGATATAACACTGAAGCTTTCTTT. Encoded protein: CASSRDRYNTEAFF.